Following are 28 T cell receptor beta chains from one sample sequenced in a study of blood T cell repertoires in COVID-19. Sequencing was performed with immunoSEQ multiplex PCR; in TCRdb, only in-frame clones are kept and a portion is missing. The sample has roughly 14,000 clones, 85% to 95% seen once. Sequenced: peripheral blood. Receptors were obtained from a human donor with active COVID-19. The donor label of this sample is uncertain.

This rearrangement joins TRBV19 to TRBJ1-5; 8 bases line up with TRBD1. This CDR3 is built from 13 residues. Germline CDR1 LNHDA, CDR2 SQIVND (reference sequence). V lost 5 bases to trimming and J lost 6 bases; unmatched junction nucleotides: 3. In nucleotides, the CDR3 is TGTGCCAGTAGTCGCGACAGGGGTCAGCCCCAGCATTTT. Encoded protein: CASSRDRGQPQHF.

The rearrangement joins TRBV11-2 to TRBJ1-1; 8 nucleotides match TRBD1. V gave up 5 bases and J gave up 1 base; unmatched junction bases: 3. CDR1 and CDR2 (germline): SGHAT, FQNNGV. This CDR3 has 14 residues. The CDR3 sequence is CASSPGTGNTEAFF. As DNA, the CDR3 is TGTGCCAGCAGCCCCGGGACAGGGAACACTGAAGCTTTCTTT.

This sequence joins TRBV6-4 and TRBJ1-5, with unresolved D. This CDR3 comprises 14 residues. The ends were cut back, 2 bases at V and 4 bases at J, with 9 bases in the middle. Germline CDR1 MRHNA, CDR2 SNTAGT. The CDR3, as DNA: TGTGCCAGCAGTGACGACTTACTAAATCAGCCCCAGCATTTT. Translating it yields CASSDDLLNQPQHF.

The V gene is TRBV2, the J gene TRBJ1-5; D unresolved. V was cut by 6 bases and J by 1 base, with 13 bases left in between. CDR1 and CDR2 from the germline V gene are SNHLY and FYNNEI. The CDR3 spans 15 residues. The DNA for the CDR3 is TGTGCCAGCAGCCTCCTTGACAACAGCAATCAGCCCCAGCATTTT. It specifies CASSLLDNSNQPQHF.

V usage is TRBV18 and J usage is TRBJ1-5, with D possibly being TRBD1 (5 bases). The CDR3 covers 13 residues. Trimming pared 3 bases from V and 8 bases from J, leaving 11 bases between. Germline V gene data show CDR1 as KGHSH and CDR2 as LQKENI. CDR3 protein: CASSPSGLKPQHF. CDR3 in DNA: TGTGCCAGCTCACCCTCAGGGTTGAAGCCCCAGCATTTT.

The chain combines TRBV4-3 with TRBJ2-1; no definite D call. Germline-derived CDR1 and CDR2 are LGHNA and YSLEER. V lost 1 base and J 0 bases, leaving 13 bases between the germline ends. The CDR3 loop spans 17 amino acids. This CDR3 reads CASSQVFLASSYNEQFF. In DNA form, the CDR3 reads TGCGCCAGCAGCCAAGTCTTCTTGGCTAGCTCCTACAATGAGCAGTTCTTC.

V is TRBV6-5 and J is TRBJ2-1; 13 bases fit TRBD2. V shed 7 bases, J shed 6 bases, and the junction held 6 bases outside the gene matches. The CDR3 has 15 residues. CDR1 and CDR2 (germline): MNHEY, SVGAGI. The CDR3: CASNQLAGGPNEQFF. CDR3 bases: TGTGCCAGCAACCAACTAGCGGGGGGGCCCAATGAGCAGTTCTTC.

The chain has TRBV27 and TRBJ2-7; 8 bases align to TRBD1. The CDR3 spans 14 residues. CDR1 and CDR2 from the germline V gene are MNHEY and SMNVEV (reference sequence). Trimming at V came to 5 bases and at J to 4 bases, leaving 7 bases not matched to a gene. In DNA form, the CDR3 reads TGTGCCAGCAGTGCTGGACAGGGAAAATACGAGCAGTACTTC. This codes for CASSAGQGKYEQYF.

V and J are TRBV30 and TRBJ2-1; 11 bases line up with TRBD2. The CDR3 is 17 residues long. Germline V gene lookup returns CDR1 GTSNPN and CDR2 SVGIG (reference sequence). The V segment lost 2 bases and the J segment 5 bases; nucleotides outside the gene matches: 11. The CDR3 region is CAWSPTAGSGRDNEQFF. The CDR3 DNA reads TGTGCCTGGAGTCCCACGGCGGGTAGCGGGAGGGACAATGAGCAGTTCTTC.

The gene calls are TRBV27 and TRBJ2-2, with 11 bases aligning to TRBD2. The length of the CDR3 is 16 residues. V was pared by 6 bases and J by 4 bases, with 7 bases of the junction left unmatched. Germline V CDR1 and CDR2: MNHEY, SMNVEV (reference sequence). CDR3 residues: CASRLAGTSGTGELFF. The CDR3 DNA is TGTGCCAGCAGACTTGCCGGGACTAGCGGCACCGGGGAGCTGTTTTTT.

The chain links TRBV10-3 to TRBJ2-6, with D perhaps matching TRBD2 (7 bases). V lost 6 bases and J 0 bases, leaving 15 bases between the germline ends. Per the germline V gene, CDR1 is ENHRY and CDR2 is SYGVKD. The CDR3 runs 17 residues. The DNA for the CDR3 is TGTGCCATCAGCCCCCGGGGGGCCCTCTCTGGGGCCAACGTCCTGACTTTC. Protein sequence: CAISPRGALSGANVLTF.

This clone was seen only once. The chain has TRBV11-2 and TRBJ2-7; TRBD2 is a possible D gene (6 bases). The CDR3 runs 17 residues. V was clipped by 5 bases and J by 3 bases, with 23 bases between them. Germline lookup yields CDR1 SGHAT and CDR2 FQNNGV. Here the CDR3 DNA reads TGTGCCAGCAGCACACTTACGGGACGGAGGGGAGGCTACGAGCAGTACTTC. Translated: CASSTLTGRRGGYEQYF.

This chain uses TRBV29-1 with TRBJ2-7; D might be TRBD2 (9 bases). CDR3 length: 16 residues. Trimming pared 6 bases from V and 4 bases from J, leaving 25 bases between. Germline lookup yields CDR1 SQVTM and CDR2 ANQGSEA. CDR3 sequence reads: CSVAGQVAGEGYEQYF. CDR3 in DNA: TGCAGCGTCGCGGGACAGGTAGCGGGAGAAGGTTACGAGCAGTACTTC.

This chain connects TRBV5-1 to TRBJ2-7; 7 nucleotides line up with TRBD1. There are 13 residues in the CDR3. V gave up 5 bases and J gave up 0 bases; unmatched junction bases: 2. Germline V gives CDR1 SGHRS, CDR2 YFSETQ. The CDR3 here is CASRDRVSYEQYF. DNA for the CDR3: TGCGCCAGCAGAGACAGGGTCTCCTACGAGCAGTACTTC.

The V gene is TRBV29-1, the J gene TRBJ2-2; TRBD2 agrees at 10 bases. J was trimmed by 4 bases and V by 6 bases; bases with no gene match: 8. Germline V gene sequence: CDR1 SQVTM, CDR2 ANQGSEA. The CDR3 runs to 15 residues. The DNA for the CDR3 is TGCAGCGTCCGACCTAGCGGGGGATTCACCGGGGAGCTGTTTTTT. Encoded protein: CSVRPSGGFTGELFF.

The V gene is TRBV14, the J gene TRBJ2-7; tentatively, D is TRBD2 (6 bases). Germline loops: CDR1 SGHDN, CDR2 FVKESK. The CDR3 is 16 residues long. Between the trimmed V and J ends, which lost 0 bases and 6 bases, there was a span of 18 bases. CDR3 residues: CASSQDRFRDFSEQYF. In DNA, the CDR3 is TGTGCCAGCAGCCAAGATCGCTTCCGGGACTTCAGCGAGCAGTACTTC.

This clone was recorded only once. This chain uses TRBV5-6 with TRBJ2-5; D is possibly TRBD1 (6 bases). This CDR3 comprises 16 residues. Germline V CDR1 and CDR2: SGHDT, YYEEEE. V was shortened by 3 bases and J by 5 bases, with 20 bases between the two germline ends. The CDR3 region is CASSSSGQPRGETQYF. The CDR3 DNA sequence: TGTGCCAGCAGCTCCTCCGGACAGCCCCGAGGGGAGACCCAGTACTTC.

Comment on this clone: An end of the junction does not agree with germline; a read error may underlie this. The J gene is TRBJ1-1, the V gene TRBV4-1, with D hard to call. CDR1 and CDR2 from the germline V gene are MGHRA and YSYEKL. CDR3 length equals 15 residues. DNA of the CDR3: TGCGCCAGCAGCCCTCTAAGGAGGAGGCATTTTGAAGCTTCCTTT. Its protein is CASSPLRRRHFEASF.

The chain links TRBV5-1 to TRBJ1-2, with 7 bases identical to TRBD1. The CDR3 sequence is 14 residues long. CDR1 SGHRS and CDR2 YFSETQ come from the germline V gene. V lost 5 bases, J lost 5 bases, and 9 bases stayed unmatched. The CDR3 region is CASRTGTDSYGYTF. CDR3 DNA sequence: TGCGCCAGCAGGACCGGGACAGACTCATATGGCTACACCTTC.

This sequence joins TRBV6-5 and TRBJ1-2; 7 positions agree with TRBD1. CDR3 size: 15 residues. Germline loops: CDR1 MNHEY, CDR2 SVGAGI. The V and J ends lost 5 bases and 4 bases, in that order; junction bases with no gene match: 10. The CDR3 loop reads CASSPRQGLFYGYTF. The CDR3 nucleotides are TGTGCCAGCAGTCCTCGACAGGGACTTTTCTATGGCTACACCTTC.

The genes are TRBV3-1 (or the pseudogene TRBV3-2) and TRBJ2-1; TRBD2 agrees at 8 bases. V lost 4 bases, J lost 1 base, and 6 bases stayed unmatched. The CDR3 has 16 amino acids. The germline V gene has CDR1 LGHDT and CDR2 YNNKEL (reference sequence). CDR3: CASSRLAGMSYNEQFF. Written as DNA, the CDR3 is TGTGCCAGCAGCCGATTAGCGGGGATGTCCTACAATGAGCAGTTCTTC.

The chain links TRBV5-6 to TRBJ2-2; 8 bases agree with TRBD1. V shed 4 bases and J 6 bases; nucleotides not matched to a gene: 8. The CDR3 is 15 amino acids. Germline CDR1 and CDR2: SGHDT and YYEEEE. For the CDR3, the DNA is TGTGCCAGCAGCAAGGACAGGGCGGCGGCCGGGGAGCTGTTTTTT. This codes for CASSKDRAAAGELFF.

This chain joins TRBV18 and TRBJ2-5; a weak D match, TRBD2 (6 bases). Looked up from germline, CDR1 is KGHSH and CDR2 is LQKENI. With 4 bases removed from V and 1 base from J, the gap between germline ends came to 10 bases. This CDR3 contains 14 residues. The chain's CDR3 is CASSLGTSQETQYF. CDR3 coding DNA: TGTGCCAGCTCACTAGGGACTTCCCAAGAGACCCAGTACTTC.

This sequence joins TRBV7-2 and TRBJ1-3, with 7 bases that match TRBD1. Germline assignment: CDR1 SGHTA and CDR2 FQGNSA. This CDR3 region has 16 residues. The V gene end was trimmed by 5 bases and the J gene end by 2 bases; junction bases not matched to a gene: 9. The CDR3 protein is CASSPATTGTGNTIYF. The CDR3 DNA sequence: TGTGCCAGCAGCCCAGCCACGACAGGGACTGGAAACACCATATATTTT.

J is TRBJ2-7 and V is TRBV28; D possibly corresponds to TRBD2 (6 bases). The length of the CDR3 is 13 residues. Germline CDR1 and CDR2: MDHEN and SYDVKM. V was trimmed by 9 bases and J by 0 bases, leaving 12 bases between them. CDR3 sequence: CASYGSPSYEQYF. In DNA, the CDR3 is TGTGCCAGTTACGGGAGCCCCTCCTACGAGCAGTACTTC. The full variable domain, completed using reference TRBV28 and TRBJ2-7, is DVKVTQSSRYLVKRTGEKVFLECVQDMDHENMFWYRQDPGLGLRLIYFSYDVKMKEKGDIPEGYSVSREKKERFSLILESASTNQTSMYLCASYGSPSYEQYFGPGTRLTVT.

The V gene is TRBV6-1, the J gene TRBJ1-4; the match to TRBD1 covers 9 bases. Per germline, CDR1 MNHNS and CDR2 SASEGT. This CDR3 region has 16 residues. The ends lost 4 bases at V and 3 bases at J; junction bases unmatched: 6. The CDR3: CASSGHRDRANEKLFF. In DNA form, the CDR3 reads TGTGCCAGCAGTGGACACCGGGACAGGGCTAATGAAAAACTGTTTTTT.

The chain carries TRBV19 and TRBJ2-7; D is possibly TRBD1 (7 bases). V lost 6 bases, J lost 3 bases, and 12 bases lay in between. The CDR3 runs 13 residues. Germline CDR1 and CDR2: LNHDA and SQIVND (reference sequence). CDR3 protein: CASRRQGGYEQYF. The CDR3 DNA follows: TGTGCCAGTAGGAGGCAGGGGGGCTACGAGCAGTACTTC.

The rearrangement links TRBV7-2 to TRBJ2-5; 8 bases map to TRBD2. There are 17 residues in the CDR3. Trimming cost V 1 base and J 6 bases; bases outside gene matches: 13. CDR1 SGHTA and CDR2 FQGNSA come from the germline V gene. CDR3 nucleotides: TGTGCCAGCAGCTTAGAATCGGCCGGGGGGGCCTCTAAGACCCAGTACTTC. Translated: CASSLESAGGASKTQYF.